The clone carrying this T cell receptor beta chain has more than one count but fewer than ten. What it recognizes is unknown. This table comes from immunoSEQ multiplex PCR, and its TCRdb copy is limited to in-frame clones, with some not included. Seen here are thousands of clones, 23% observed once, and the top ten hold approximately 23%. The sample originates from a study of T cells in localized non-small cell lung cancer. Study-wide findings and caveats: Of the top 100 tumor clones, median roughly 53 were in adjacent lung, 25 to 35 among its top 100. The study found T cell clonality highest in uninvolved adjacent lung, above tumor.

Germline CDR1 MNHGY, CDR2 SAAAGT. CDR3 length equals 13 residues. Germline trimming cut 4 bases from V and 2 bases from J; bases unmatched to any gene: 2. The chain is built from TRBV6-8 and TRBJ2-7; 7 bases line up with TRBD1. This material consisted of lung tumor tissue, taken before any cancer treatment. The receptor was isolated from a woman aged 35 to 69 with stage I lung adenocarcinoma. The CDR3 region has the DNA TGTGCCAGCAGTTTGAGGGGGCCCTACGAGCAGTACTTC. Its protein product is CASSLRGPYEQYF.